These T cell receptor beta chains were read from a single sample in a study of long-term antiretroviral therapy in people with HIV. The assay was immunoSEQ multiplex PCR, and TCRdb's table has in-frame clones only and misses some. The repertoire holds roughly 18,000 clones, with about nine tenths as singletons. The sequencing used unsorted PBMCs, collected 3 years after starting antiretroviral therapy. These receptor sequences come from a man aged 50 to 60 with HIV. Each CDR3 is given with its conserved first and last residue. D genes are given only for firm matches. A row's size may be missing; if present it is once, few, many or a size class.

V: TRBV4-3
D: .
J: TRBJ2-3
size: .
CDR3: CASSQDMGDTDTQYF
DNA: TGCGCCAGCAGCCAAGATATGGGAGACACAGATACGCAGTATTTT

V: TRBV7-8
D: .
J: TRBJ2-7
size: few
CDR3: CASSLDGTSPSYEQYF
DNA: TGTGCCAGCAGCTTAGATGGGACTTCCCCCTCCTACGAGCAGTACTTC

V: TRBV28
D: .
J: TRBJ2-2
size: .
CDR3: CASSLRGRELFF
DNA: TGTGCCAGCAGTTTAAGAGGACGGGAGCTGTTTTTT

V: TRBV7-8
D: .
J: TRBJ1-1
size: .
CDR3: CASSLRARWVTEAFF
DNA: TGTGCCAGCAGCCTGAGGGCCCGGTGGGTCACTGAAGCTTTCTTT

V: TRBV4-3
D: .
J: TRBJ1-5
size: .
CDR3: CASSQLKGSGQPQHF
DNA: TGCGCCAGCAGCCAATTAAAGGGGAGCGGCCAGCCCCAGCATTTT

V: TRBV7-2
D: TRBD1
J: TRBJ1-5
size: .
CDR3: CASSKDWSPGQGQPQHF
DNA: TGTGCCAGCAGTAAGGATTGGTCCCCGGGACAGGGGCAGCCCCAGCATTTT

V: TRBV5-6
D: TRBD1
J: TRBJ2-2
size: .
CDR3: CASSWDRVTGELFF
DNA: TGTGCCAGCAGCTGGGACAGGGTGACCGGGGAGCTGTTTTTT

V: TRBV5-4
D: .
J: TRBJ2-3
size: .
CDR3: CASSTLRGGLLDTQYF
DNA: TGTGCCAGCAGCACCCTGAGGGGGGGCTTATTGGATACGCAGTATTTT

V: TRBV30
D: .
J: TRBJ2-3
size: once
CDR3: CAWSNKDTQYF
DNA: TGTGCCTGGAGCAACAAGGATACGCAGTATTTT

V: TRBV8-2
D: .
J: TRBJ2-6
size: .
CDR3: CGMPSITQSRANVLTF
DNA: TGTGGCATGCCTTCGATAACACAAAGTCGGGCCAACGTCCTGACTTTC

V: TRBV6-1
D: .
J: TRBJ2-7
size: .
CDR3: CASSEAVGRFYEQYF
DNA: TGTGCCAGCAGTGAAGCAGTAGGGCGCTTCTACGAGCAGTACTTC

V: TRBV7-4
D: TRBD2
J: TRBJ2-5
size: .
CDR3: CASSPRPGGLQETQYF
DNA: TGTGCCAGCAGCCCCCGCCCGGGGGGGTTACAAGAGACCCAGTACTTC

V: TRBV30
D: TRBD1
J: TRBJ2-5
size: .
CDR3: CACDRVPEETQYF
DNA: TGTGCCTGTGACAGGGTGCCCGAAGAGACCCAGTACTTC

V: TRBV28
D: TRBD1
J: TRBJ1-1
size: .
CDR3: CASSPHRGFSTEAFF
DNA: TGTGCCAGCAGCCCACACAGGGGCTTTAGCACTGAAGCTTTCTTT

V: TRBV19
D: TRBD1
J: TRBJ2-7
size: few
CDR3: CASSPVGTVYEQYF
DNA: TGTGCCAGTAGCCCTGTGGGGACAGTCTACGAGCAGTACTTC

V: TRBV5-4
D: TRBD1
J: TRBJ1-2
size: .
CDR3: CASSFLVLGQGHGYTF
DNA: TGTGCCAGCAGCTTTCTTGTTCTGGGACAGGGCCATGGCTACACCTTC

V: TRBV4-3
D: TRBD1
J: TRBJ2-7
size: .
CDR3: CASSQDRGQGSYEQYF
DNA: TGCGCCAGCAGCCAAGATAGAGGACAGGGATCCTACGAGCAGTACTTC

V: TRBV6-5
D: TRBD1
J: TRBJ2-7
size: few
CDR3: CASSYSDRVYEQYF
DNA: TGTGCCAGCAGTTACTCCGACAGGGTCTACGAGCAGTACTTC

V: TRBV28
D: TRBD1
J: TRBJ2-7
size: .
CDR3: CASSGTQGAVEQYF
DNA: TGTGCCAGCAGCGGAACACAGGGGGCCGTCGAGCAGTACTTC

V: TRBV7-2
D: TRBD1
J: TRBJ2-1
size: .
CDR3: CASSFTGQFQNEQFF
DNA: TGTGCCAGCAGTTTCACGGGACAGTTTCAGAATGAGCAGTTCTTC

V: TRBV11-2
D: .
J: TRBJ2-7
size: medium-sized
CDR3: CASSLGLQGSHEQYF
DNA: TGTGCCAGCAGCTTAGGTCTCCAGGGTTCCCACGAGCAGTACTTC

V: TRBV4-3
D: .
J: TRBJ2-6
size: .
CDR3: CASSQQIRTDGANVLTF
DNA: TGCGCCAGCAGCCAACAGATACGGACAGATGGGGCCAACGTCCTGACTTTC

V: TRBV6-1
D: TRBD1
J: TRBJ1-3
size: .
CDR3: CASRDRDSSGNTIYF
DNA: TGTGCCAGCAGGGACCGGGACAGTTCTGGAAACACCATATATTTT

V: TRBV7-9
D: .
J: TRBJ1-2
size: .
CDR3: CASSLAGANYGYTF
DNA: TGTGCCAGCAGCTTAGCCGGAGCTAACTATGGCTACACCTTC

V: TRBV18
D: TRBD1
J: TRBJ2-6
size: .
CDR3: CASSPPTGSGANVLTF
DNA: TGTGCCAGCTCACCACCGACAGGGTCTGGGGCCAACGTCCTGACTTTC

V: TRBV5-6
D: TRBD2
J: TRBJ2-5
size: once
CDR3: CASSFGGSQETQYF
DNA: TGTGCCAGCAGCTTCGGGGGGTCACAAGAGACCCAGTACTTC

V: TRBV5-4
D: .
J: TRBJ2-1
size: .
CDR3: CASSTWGGAEQFF
DNA: TGTGCCAGCAGTACCTGGGGGGGGGCTGAGCAGTTCTTC

V: TRBV7-2
D: .
J: TRBJ1-1
size: .
CDR3: CASSTKTGNTEAFF
DNA: TGTGCCAGCAGCACCAAAACAGGGAACACTGAAGCTTTCTTT

V: TRBV25-1
D: .
J: TRBJ2-2
size: .
CDR3: CASSGGRDTGELFF
DNA: TGTGCCAGCAGTGGGGGTCGTGATACCGGGGAGCTGTTTTTT

V: TRBV19
D: TRBD1
J: TRBJ1-1
size: .
CDR3: CASSIGQGTKEAFF
DNA: TGTGCCAGTAGTATCGGACAGGGGACGAAGGAAGCTTTCTTT

V: TRBV7-9
D: .
J: TRBJ2-3
size: .
CDR3: CASSLAPDTQYF
DNA: TGTGCCAGCAGCTTAGCCCCAGATACGCAGTATTTT

V: TRBV5-6
D: .
J: TRBJ1-6
size: .
CDR3: CASSLTGYNSPLHF
DNA: TGTGCCAGCAGCTTGACAGGGTATAATTCACCCCTCCACTTT

V: TRBV7-2
D: .
J: TRBJ2-3
size: .
CDR3: CASSFGIADTQYF
DNA: TGTGCCAGCAGCTTCGGCATCGCAGATACGCAGTATTTT

V: TRBV7-2
D: TRBD2
J: TRBJ2-1
size: .
CDR3: CASSPSGGHNEQFF
DNA: TGTGCCAGCAGCCCTAGCGGGGGTCACAATGAGCAGTTCTTC

V: TRBV15
D: .
J: TRBJ1-1
size: .
CDR3: CATSFKGGARAFF
DNA: TGTGCCACCAGCTTTAAAGGAGGGGCCAGGGCTTTCTTT

V: TRBV7-3
D: TRBD2
J: TRBJ2-3
size: .
CDR3: CASSLNAGGDTQYF
DNA: TGTGCCAGCAGCTTAAACGCGGGGGGGGATACGCAGTATTTT

V: TRBV9
D: .
J: TRBJ2-7
size: .
CDR3: CASSPRQISYEQYF
DNA: TGTGCCAGCAGCCCTCGACAGATTTCCTACGAGCAGTACTTC

V: TRBV18
D: TRBD2
J: TRBJ2-3
size: .
CDR3: CASSPWGGPTDTQYF
DNA: TGTGCCAGCTCACCATGGGGGGGACCCACAGATACGCAGTATTTT

V: TRBV5-5
D: TRBD1
J: TRBJ2-1
size: .
CDR3: CASSPDRVYNEQFF
DNA: TGTGCCAGCAGCCCGGACAGGGTCTACAATGAGCAGTTCTTC

V: TRBV27
D: .
J: TRBJ1-2
size: .
CDR3: CATWDWTDYGYTF
DNA: TGTGCCACTTGGGATTGGACCGACTATGGCTACACCTTC

V: TRBV6-5
D: TRBD1
J: TRBJ1-2
size: few
CDR3: CASTEPGQGAYGYTF
DNA: TGTGCCAGCACAGAACCGGGACAGGGAGCCTATGGCTACACCTTC

V: TRBV5-5
D: TRBD2
J: TRBJ2-5
size: .
CDR3: CASSLAVTSLQETQYF
DNA: TGTGCCAGCAGCTTGGCCGTGACTAGCTTACAAGAGACCCAGTACTTC

V: TRBV27
D: .
J: TRBJ1-5
size: .
CDR3: CASSFIRDINQPQHF
DNA: TGTGCCAGCAGTTTCATACGGGACATTAATCAGCCCCAGCATTTT

V: TRBV18
D: .
J: TRBJ1-1
size: .
CDR3: CASSLGGFRNTEAFF
DNA: TGTGCCAGCTCCCTAGGAGGCTTTCGGAACACTGAAGCTTTCTTT

V: TRBV5-1
D: .
J: TRBJ1-4
size: .
CDR3: CASSLAGIEKLFF
DNA: TGCGCCAGCAGCTTGGCGGGGATTGAAAAACTGTTTTTT

V: TRBV19
D: TRBD1
J: TRBJ2-1
size: .
CDR3: CASTLGTGYTEQFF
DNA: TGTGCCAGTACCCTTGGGACAGGGTATACTGAGCAGTTCTTC

V: TRBV11-2
D: .
J: TRBJ1-2
size: .
CDR3: CASSFSGLIAEGYTF
DNA: TGTGCCAGCAGCTTTTCAGGGCTTATAGCAGAGGGCTACACCTTC

V: TRBV28
D: .
J: TRBJ2-3
size: .
CDR3: CASSPELVSDTQYF
DNA: TGTGCCAGCAGTCCCGAACTAGTTTCCGATACGCAGTATTTT

V: TRBV5-1
D: .
J: TRBJ1-6
size: .
CDR3: CASSLPQSNSPLHF
DNA: TGCGCCAGCAGCTTACCCCAATCAAATTCACCCCTCCACTTT

V: TRBV7-2
D: .
J: TRBJ2-2
size: .
CDR3: CASSLSPTNTGELFF
DNA: TGTGCCAGCAGCTTATCCCCTACGAACACCGGGGAGCTGTTTTTT

V: TRBV7-2
D: TRBD2
J: TRBJ2-7
size: once
CDR3: CASSLGLAGGDQYF
DNA: TGTGCCAGCAGCTTAGGACTAGCGGGGGGGGATCAGTACTTC

V: TRBV4-3
D: .
J: TRBJ1-2
size: .
CDR3: CASSQEAFYGYTF
DNA: TGCGCCAGCAGCCAAGAAGCTTTCTATGGCTACACCTTC

V: TRBV9
D: .
J: TRBJ2-7
size: .
CDR3: CASSVTGQGGYEQYF
DNA: TGTGCCAGCAGCGTGACAGGGCAGGGAGGGTACGAGCAGTACTTC